This T cell receptor beta chain appears in the sequencing data of a study of CD8 T cells in Susac syndrome. Reverse transcription of about 0.45 to 1 ug RNA was carried out with random hexamers. TCR beta CDR3 was amplified by immunoSEQ covering 54 Vbeta and 13 Jbeta. TCRdb processed the immunoSEQ multiplex PCR reads anew with MiXCR; each CDR3 protein has one entry. The sample includes 180,000 or so distinct CDR3 sequences, about 93% seen only once; the top ten take roughly 0.15%. Unmatched junction bases numbered 7, after V lost 7 bases and J lost 4 bases. The CDR3 spans 13 residues. From germline, CDR1 is SQVTM and CDR2 ANQGSEA. TCR beta sequencing covered blood CD8+ and CD4+ T cells.

The chain combines TRBV29-1 with TRBJ2-1; 7 bases match TRBD1. Specimen: CD4+ T cells from PBMCs. This receptor was obtained from a human donor in good health. This CDR3 reads CSAGTVPYNEQFF. The CDR3 DNA reads as TGCAGCGCGGGGACAGTCCCGTACAATGAGCAGTTCTTC.